What follows describes a single T cell receptor (beta chain). This clonotype has at least ten counts. It lacks a known antigen. Within one base of it there is no much larger clone, and no base qualities were kept. TCR cDNA was made using 5'RACE template switching, a step that added a universal primer site and unique molecular identifiers. Priming of cDNA synthesis was performed from both the TCR alpha and TCR beta constant segments. Two PCR steps were used to amplify libraries, with sample barcodes and sequencing adapters being added in the second step. Sequencing of the libraries was done on either Illumina HiSeq 2500 (2x100 bp) or NovaSeq (2x150 bp). Per the original workflow: Reads were demultiplexed and collapsed into UMI consensus sequences with MIGEC, and V(D)J alignment was performed with MiXCR. Clonotypes responding to the vaccine were identified with edgeR on replicate PBMC samples, with the criteria of FDR below 0.01 and a log2 fold change above 5 up to day 15. Each bulk clonotype was labeled CD4 or CD8 based on which sequenced repertoire, CD4 or CD8, contained the clonotype at higher abundance. TCRdb cleaned the public reads at Q25 with fastp, built clones with MiXCR and kept in-frame beta chains. Each record represents a unique CDR3 protein, reported with the most common genes and DNA among its rows. In this record, the V and J calls reflect TCRdb's handling and not the investigators' own analysis. The sample table contains 300,000 to 450,000 distinct CDR3 sequences; only one count was recorded for 6.2% of them. The ten top clones hold approximately 15% of the sample.

The sample is drawn from a study of T cells after yellow fever vaccination (dated by TCRdb to the late 2010s). Study-wide context: The SMART-Seq v4 Ultra Low Input RNA kit was used to prepare libraries from fractions with low cell numbers. To follow T-cell clones before and after both primary and booster YFV17D yellow fever vaccination, bulk TCR alpha and beta repertoires underwent longitudinal sequencing. Two healthy male donors made up the cohort, one aged 18 to 30 years and the other aged 30 to 39 years. Blood was collected at multiple timepoints before and after primary and secondary immunization, and bulk PBMC replicates and cell subsets were isolated.

The sample's treatment or condition label is to be understood as: live attenuated yellow fever vaccine strain. At each blood-draw timepoint, two biological replicates of bulk PBMCs were collected. PBMCs were isolated from peripheral blood using a standard Ficoll-Paque protocol. TriZol was used to extract RNA from bulk PBMCs, CD4 and CD8 fractions, and dextramer-positive and dextramer-negative fractions. The CDR3 runs 16 residues from the cysteine to the phenylalanine. The only DNA kept is the CDR3, 48 bases in frame from the first base. V ends up 1 base short and J 8 bases short, with an unmatched junction base count of 8. General study outcomes and caveats: After the booster, most of the clones that had expanded following primary vaccination were detected again (around 97% of CD4 and roughly 88% of CD8), which suggests that memory was broadly maintained. A small fraction of clonotypes showed up in both the CD4 and CD8 compartments, probably as a result of convergent recombination. Only two donors were included in the study, so the extent to which the findings can be generalized is limited. FACS-sorted repertoires could contain abundant contaminating clonotypes from the bulk population, so computational filtering was required. Compared with the primary T-cell response, the secondary T-cell response was weaker but faster, peaking on day 5 rather than day 15.

Sequencing was performed on PBMCs, taken 5 days after the yellow fever booster vaccination. The sequence came from a man aged 25 to 45 who received the YFV17D yellow fever vaccine. The chain couples TRBV12-3 or TRBV12-4 to TRBJ2-2, with 9 middle bases fitting TRBD2. Here is the DNA: TGTGCCAGCAGTTTAGAGGGTAGCGGGAGATTAGGGGAGCTGTTTTTT. This gives the protein CASSLEGSGRLGELFF.